This passage covers 5 T cell receptor beta chains from one sample sequenced in a study of human T cells and chemical hapten exposure. Sample time point: patch test 1, 2 weeks after DPC sensitization. Treatment noted: therapeutic diphenylcyclopropenone sensitization with weekly scalp DPC. MiXCR, applied by TCRdb to the RACE reads, yields one record per CDR3 protein. The sample includes roughly 380,000 distinct CDR3 sequences, about 4.4% of them seen just once. The starting material was whole blood, obtained in connection with sensitization to the hapten diphenylcyclopropenone (DPC). The receptor set was obtained from a woman between 45 and 60 years old with alopecia areata. Some clones in this sample may be carry-over from other donors' samples.

Many counts were recorded for this clonotype. The chain recombines TRBV20-1 with TRBJ1-6; D possibly corresponds to TRBD1 (5 bases). This CDR3 is built from 12 residues. Trimming took off 5 bases at V and 7 bases at J, with 9 bases between the two ends. CDR1 and CDR2 (germline): DFQATT, SNEGSKA (reference sequence). The CDR3 sequence: CSAVEGNSPLHF. The CDR3 nucleotides are TGCAGTGCTGTAGAGGGGAATTCACCCCTCCACTTT.

This clonotype has a handful of counts. V and J are TRBV6-5 and TRBJ1-4; 8 bases match TRBD1. Germline assignment: CDR1 MNHEY and CDR2 SVGAGI. The V segment lost 5 bases and the J segment 5 bases; nucleotides outside the gene matches: 4. This CDR3 is 14 amino acids long. As DNA, the CDR3 is TGTGCCAGCAGTACCCGGGACAGGAATGAAAAACTGTTTTTT. Translating it yields CASSTRDRNEKLFF.

This clonotype was detected ten times or more. The rearrangement joins TRBV10-3 to TRBJ2-7; D is possibly TRBD2 (5 bases). CDR1 is ENHRY, CDR2 SYGVKD, per germline. The ends were cut back, 3 bases at V and 2 bases at J, with 11 bases in the middle. CDR3 length equals 14 residues. As DNA, the CDR3 is TGTGCCATCAGTGACCCTGACGGGACCTACGAGCAGTACTTC. It specifies CAISDPDGTYEQYF.

Many counts were recorded for this clonotype. The chain joins TRBV28 to TRBJ2-7; no clear D gene. The length of the CDR3 is 11 residues. Per the germline V gene, CDR1 is MDHEN and CDR2 is SYDVKM. V was shortened by 7 bases and J by 5 bases, with 9 bases between the two germline ends. The CDR3 protein is CASNLGHEQYF. CDR3 coding DNA: TGTGCCAGCAATCTGGGCCACGAGCAGTACTTC.

This clonotype was seen only a few times. The genes are TRBV20-1 and TRBJ1-6; D possibly corresponds to TRBD1 (6 bases). The CDR3 has 19 amino acids. CDR1 is DFQATT and CDR2 is SNEGSKA in the germline V gene (reference sequence). Trimming took 0 bases from V and 7 from J, leaving 25 bases between them. CDR3 DNA sequence: TGCAGTGCTAGAGATGTTGTGGGGTCACAGGGAGGGGCGAATTCACCCCTCCACTTT. Translated, it gives CSARDVVGSQGGANSPLHF.